This TCR beta chain was sequenced in a study of vaccination effects on CD4 cells after COVID-19. Across the whole study: Wells each received under 2.5 million PBMC, cultured with 10 IU/ml IL-2 and roughly 9.8 ug/ml peptides. Study-wide results and caveats: A shortage of convalescent patients and an absence of early post-infection timepoints characterized the study.

This clone turned up a few times. Its antigen is unidentified. V dropped 1 base and J dropped 2 bases, with 15 bases sitting between them. Looked up from germline, CDR1 is SEHNR and CDR2 is FQNEAQ (reference sequence). This CDR3 region has 18 residues. Only in-frame clones appear in the TCRdb table, and some are missing; sequencing was by immunoSEQ multiplex PCR. The sample has about 48,000 clones; approximately 70% are singletons. Culture proceeded for under twelve days, and CD4+ T cells were then isolated. The chain carries TRBV7-9 and TRBJ1-6; D possibly corresponds to TRBD1 (5 bases). Here the sequenced sample was CD4+ T cells from PBMCs cultured without peptide, taken before COVID-19 vaccination. The clonotype originates from a human donor who received a COVID-19 vaccine. The CDR3 region is CASSLEGGAPTYNSPLHF. DNA for the CDR3: TGTGCCAGCAGCTTAGAGGGCGGGGCCCCCACCTATAATTCACCCCTCCACTTT.